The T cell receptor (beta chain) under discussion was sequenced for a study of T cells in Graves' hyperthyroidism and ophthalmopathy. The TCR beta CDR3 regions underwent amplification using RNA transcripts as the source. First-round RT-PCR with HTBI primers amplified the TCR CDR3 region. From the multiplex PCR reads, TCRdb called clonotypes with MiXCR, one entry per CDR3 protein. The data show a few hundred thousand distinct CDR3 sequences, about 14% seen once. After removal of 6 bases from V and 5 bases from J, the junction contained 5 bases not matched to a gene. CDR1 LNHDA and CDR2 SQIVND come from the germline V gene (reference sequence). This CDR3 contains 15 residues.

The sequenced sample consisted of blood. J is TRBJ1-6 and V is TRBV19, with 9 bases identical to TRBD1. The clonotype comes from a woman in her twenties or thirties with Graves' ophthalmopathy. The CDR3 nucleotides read TGTGCCAGTAGACAGGGGGCGGCTGATAATTCACCCCTCCACTTT. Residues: CASRQGAADNSPLHF.